A single sample is the source of the 6 T cell receptor beta chains below, sequenced in a study of shared clonotypes between healthy human individuals (dated by TCRdb to the early 2020s). Receptors were amplified or captured by the immunoSEQ multiplex PCR assay. This is the immuneACCESS table as TCRdb keeps it, with only in-frame sequences that have V and J called. A part of the clones is gone; compared with another copy, unresolved V genes explain less than half, and the rest is unexplained. The sample includes some 2,000,000 clones, with 90% to 95% observed a single time. The ten largest clones take up 0.13% of the sample. Input material: naive CD4+ T cells sorted from blood. Explained via the paper, the cell subset or site label denotes: CD45RA+ positively selected. Receptors originate from a young man in good health.

The rearrangement uses TRBV15 and TRBJ2-3, with a weak D call TRBD2 (6 bases). CDR1 and CDR2 (germline): LNHNV, YYDKDF (reference sequence). CDR3 size: 15 residues. Trimming stripped 0 bases from V and 5 bases from J, with 12 bases between. The CDR3 DNA follows: TGTGCCACCAGCAGAGAACGCGGGGTAGGAGATACGCAGTATTTT. Translation: CATSRERGVGDTQYF.

The chain carries TRBV2 and TRBJ2-4, with TRBD2 as a possible D gene (7 bases). There are 19 residues in the CDR3. Germline lookup yields CDR1 SNHLY and CDR2 FYNNEI. V was shortened by 2 bases and J by 0 bases, with 20 bases between the two germline ends. The CDR3 is CASSEPRGAPNLAKNIQYF. The CDR3 DNA follows: TGTGCCAGCAGTGAACCCCGGGGGGCCCCAAACCTAGCCAAAAACATTCAGTACTTC.

The chain links TRBV5-1 to TRBJ2-3, with D tentatively TRBD1 or TRBD2 (5 bases each). The ends were cut back, 0 bases at V and 0 bases at J, with 11 bases in the middle. This CDR3 region has 16 residues. CDR1 SGHRS and CDR2 YFSETQ come from the germline V gene. The CDR3 spells CASSLAGTQSTDTQYF. DNA for the CDR3: TGCGCCAGCAGCTTGGCCGGGACGCAGAGCACAGATACGCAGTATTTT.

The sample holds one count of this clone. The rearrangement links TRBV27 to TRBJ2-3; D is possibly TRBD2 (5 bases). The ends were cut back, 3 bases at V and 4 bases at J, with 14 bases in the middle. The CDR3 length is 15 residues. The germline CDR1 and CDR2 sequences are MNHEY and SMNVEV (reference sequence). The CDR3 sequence is CASSFLGSSADTQYF. CDR3 sequence (DNA): TGTGCCAGCAGTTTTCTTGGGAGTTCGGCAGATACGCAGTATTTT.

The chain carries TRBV27 and TRBJ2-2; 7 bases match TRBD1. This CDR3 is 12 amino acids long. Trimming cost V 5 bases and J 9 bases; bases outside gene matches: 3. Germline values: CDR1 MNHEY, CDR2 SMNVEV (reference sequence). The CDR3 coding sequence is TGTGCCAGCAGTCGACAGGGTCGGGAGCTGTTTTTT. Translated: CASSRQGRELFF.

The sample holds one count of this clone. The rearrangement links TRBV4-1 to TRBJ2-5; a possible D gene is TRBD2 (6 bases). CDR1 is MGHRA, CDR2 YSYEKL, per germline. The V gene lost 0 bases and the J gene lost 2 bases, with 16 bases spanning the gap. The CDR3 is made up of 17 amino acids. The CDR3 region has the DNA TGCGCCAGCAGCCAAGATGAGGGACTTCCCTCGCAAGAGACCCAGTACTTC. It is translated as CASSQDEGLPSQETQYF.